This T cell receptor (beta chain) is from a study of blood T cell repertoires in COVID-19 (TCRdb year 2020). Background on the whole study: Collaborator samples came from the United States, Italy and Spain and covered acute and convalescent phases of COVID-19. Where available, HLA class I and class II types were taken from metadata supplied by the sample provider and were not determined by assay-based typing. The samples were drawn from two sources: the first 160 participants of the ongoing ImmuneRACE study, and 1,254 subjects contributed by 6 global collaborators. Nearly every sample came with metadata listing a de-identified subject ID, COVID-19 status, age in years and sex. The repertoires were made available in a free public database intended to serve as a resource for research on the immune response to SARS-CoV-2. The material from the prospective study consisted of cDNA or gDNA derived from T cells, B-cell-depleted T cells, or PBMCs. Subjects who had been exposed to COVID-19, were actively infected with it, or had recovered from it provided the deeply sampled blood TCRbeta repertoires that made up the dataset. General study outcomes and caveats: Clinical and demographic metadata were provided uncurated, with the amount varying by source and participant.

TCRbeta CDR3 regions were amplified from genomic DNA using the immunoSEQ Assay, a bias-controlled multiplex PCR. From the authors' description of their analysis: The number of nucleated cells in each sample was estimated by amplification of reference gene primers within the assay. Sequence reads were collapsed and filtered to measure the absolute abundance of every unique TCRbeta CDR3 rearrangement. For each sample, productive Simpson clonality was calculated by taking the square root of Simpson's diversity index across productive rearrangements. TCRdb re-hosts the immuneACCESS table, in-frame sequences only. Its copies lack some clones; in the studies checked, an unresolved V gene accounts for under half of them, and the cause for the rest is not known. Clone size and the V and J calls come from that table; the DNA yielded D and trimming. In this sample the table shows some 160,000 clones, 70% to 90% of which occur a single time. The ten biggest clones cover roughly 2% of the sample.

A second Seattle source provided samples from volunteer blood donors who had recovered from COVID-19. Whole blood was collected in K2EDTA tubes by collaborating institutions according to the institutions' own protocols. Collaborator samples were shipped for TCRbeta analysis as frozen whole blood, isolated PBMCs, or DNA extracted from either sample type. Concerning this clone: Its cognate antigen has yet to be identified. One base away there is no much larger clone; base qualities are not given.

The sequenced material came from peripheral blood. The receptor was isolated from a man over 45 who had recovered from COVID-19.

The DNA sequence follows: TGTGCCAGCAGTGGAACAGGTGACTCCTCTGGAAACACCATATATTTT. Translated, it gives CASSGTGDSSGNTIYF. The V gene is TRBV6-1 and the J gene is TRBJ1-3, with TRBD1 as a weak D call on 5 bases. From its cysteine to its phenylalanine, the CDR3 spans 16 amino acids. The kept DNA is CDR3 alone, 48 bases in frame from the first base. V loses 4 bases of germline sequence and J loses 0 bases, and the interval between the two ends is 13 bases. CDR1 is given as MNHNS and CDR2 as SASEGT, both from the germline V gene.